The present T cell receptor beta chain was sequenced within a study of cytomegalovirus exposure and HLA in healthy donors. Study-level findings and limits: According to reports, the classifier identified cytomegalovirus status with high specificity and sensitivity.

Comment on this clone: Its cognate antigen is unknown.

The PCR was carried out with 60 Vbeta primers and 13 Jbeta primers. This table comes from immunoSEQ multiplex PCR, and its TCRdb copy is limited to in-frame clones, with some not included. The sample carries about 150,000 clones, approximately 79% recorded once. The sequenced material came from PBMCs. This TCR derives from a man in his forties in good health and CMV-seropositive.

CDR3 residues: CASSLAGGSYEQYF. For the CDR3, the DNA is TGTGCCAGCAGCTTAGCCGGCGGTTCCTACGAGCAGTACTTC. This rearrangement joins TRBV11-2 to TRBJ2-7; D gene unclear. Trimming removed 1 base from V and 1 base from J, with 8 bases in between. There are 14 residues in the CDR3. Germline values: CDR1 SGHAT, CDR2 FQNNGV.